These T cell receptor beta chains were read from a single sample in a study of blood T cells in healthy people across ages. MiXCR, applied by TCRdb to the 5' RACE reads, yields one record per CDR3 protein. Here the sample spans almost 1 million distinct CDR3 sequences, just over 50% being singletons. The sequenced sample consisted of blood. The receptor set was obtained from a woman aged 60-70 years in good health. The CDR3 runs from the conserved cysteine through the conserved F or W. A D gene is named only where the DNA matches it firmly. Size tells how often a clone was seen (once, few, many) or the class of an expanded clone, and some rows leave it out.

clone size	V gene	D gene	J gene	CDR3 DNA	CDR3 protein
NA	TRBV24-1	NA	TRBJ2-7	TGTGCCACCAGTGATCAAAGTCAGGGGAGCTACAATGAGCAGTACTTC	CATSDQSQGSYNEQYF
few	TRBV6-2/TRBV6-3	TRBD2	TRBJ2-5	TGTGCCTGCGCCCGGACTAGCGGAGAGACCCAGTACTTC	CACARTSGETQYF
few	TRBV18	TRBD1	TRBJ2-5	TGTGCCAGCTCACCACGACAGGGATGGGAGACCCAGTACTTC	CASSPRQGWETQYF
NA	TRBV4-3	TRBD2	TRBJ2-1	TGCGCCAGCAGCCAAGGTAGCGGGAGGGCCGTGGTTTCCAATGAGCAGTTCTTC	CASSQGSGRAVVSNEQFF
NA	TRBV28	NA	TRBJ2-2	TGTGCCAGCACTGAAGGGATCTCGAACACCGGGGAGCTGTTTTTT	CASTEGISNTGELFF
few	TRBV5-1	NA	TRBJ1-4	TGCGCCAGCAGCTCAAGGGTCGGGGTCACAACTAATGAAAAACTGTTTTTT	CASSSRVGVTTNEKLFF
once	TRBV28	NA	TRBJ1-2	TGTGCCAGCAGCAACGGTAACTATGGCTACACCTTC	CASSNGNYGYTF
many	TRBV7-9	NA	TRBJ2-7	TGTGCCAGCAGCTTAGTAAGTCAGGGTTACAACGAGCAGTACTTC	CASSLVSQGYNEQYF
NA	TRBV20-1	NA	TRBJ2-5	TGCAGTGCTAGTCCCCAAGCGGCTCTACTATGGGGAGAGACCCAGTACTTC	CSASPQAALLWGETQYF
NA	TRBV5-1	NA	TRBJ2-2	TGCGCCAGCAACGGGGTGATGTCGAGGGGGGCCCGAAAATTAAACACCGGGGAGCTGTTTTTT	CASNGVMSRGARKLNTGELFF
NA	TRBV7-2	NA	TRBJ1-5	TGTGCCAGCAGCTTAGCGGACAGCTTCAATCAGCCCCAGCATTTT	CASSLADSFNQPQHF
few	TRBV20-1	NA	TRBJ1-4	TGCAGTGCCCAACAGGGCGGTAGCGAAAAACTGTTTTTT	CSAQQGGSEKLFF
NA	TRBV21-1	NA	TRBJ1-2	TGTGCCAGCAGGCAGACTGTTCGTGGCTACACCTTC	CASRQTVRGYTF
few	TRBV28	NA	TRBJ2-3	TGTGCCACCGTGACAGACCCTAGCACAGATACGCAGTATTTT	CATVTDPSTDTQYF
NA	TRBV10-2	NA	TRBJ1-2	TGCGCCAGCAGTGAGTCAGGGTCTGTCTATGGCTACACCTTC	CASSESGSVYGYTF
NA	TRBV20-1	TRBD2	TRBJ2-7	TGCAGTGCTAGAGTGAACCCCGGGACTAGCAACGAGCAGTACTTC	CSARVNPGTSNEQYF